This T cell receptor (beta chain) was captured in a study of graft-versus-host responses after intestinal transplantation. Using immunoSEQ multiplex PCR, the repertoire was profiled, and TCRdb retains in-frame clones only, with some absent. The sample lists around 30,000 clones; approximately 87% were seen once. The ends were cut back, 3 bases at V and 5 bases at J, with 8 bases in the middle. The CDR3 covers 12 residues. Germline lookup yields CDR1 SGHNT and CDR2 YYREEE (reference sequence). The source of this sequence is a human patient who received an intestinal transplant, so some T cells may come from the graft donor. V is TRBV5-4 and J is TRBJ2-5; D remains ambiguous. The sequences come from PBMCs, collected approximately four weeks after intestinal transplant. DNA for the CDR3: TGTGCCAGCAGCTCCCCGAGGGAGACCCAGTACTTC. Its protein product is CASSSPRETQYF. The full variable domain, completed using reference TRBV5-4 and TRBJ2-5, is ETGVTQSPTHLIKTRGQQVTLRCSSQSGHNTVSWYQQALGQGPQFIFQYYREEENGRGNFPPRFSGLQFPNYSSELNVNALELDDSALYLCASSSPRETQYFGPGTRLLVL.